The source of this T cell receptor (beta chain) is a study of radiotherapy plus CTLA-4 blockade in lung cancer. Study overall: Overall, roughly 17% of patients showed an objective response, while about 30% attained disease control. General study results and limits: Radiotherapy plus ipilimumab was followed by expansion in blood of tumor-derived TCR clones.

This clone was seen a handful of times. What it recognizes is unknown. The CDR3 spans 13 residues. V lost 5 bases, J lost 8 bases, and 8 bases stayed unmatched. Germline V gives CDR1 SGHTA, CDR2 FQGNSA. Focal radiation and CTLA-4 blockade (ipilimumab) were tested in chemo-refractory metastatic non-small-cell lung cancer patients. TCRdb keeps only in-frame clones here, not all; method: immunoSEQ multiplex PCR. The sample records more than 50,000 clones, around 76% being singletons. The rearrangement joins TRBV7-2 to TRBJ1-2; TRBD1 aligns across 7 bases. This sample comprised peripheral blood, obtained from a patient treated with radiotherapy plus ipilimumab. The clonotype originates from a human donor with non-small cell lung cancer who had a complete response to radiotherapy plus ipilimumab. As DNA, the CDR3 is TGTGCCAGCAGCCACCGACAGGGTATCGGCTACACCTTC. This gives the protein CASSHRQGIGYTF.